This entry is about one T cell receptor (beta chain). This entry is derived from a study of blood T cell repertoires in COVID-19. The authors' processing: Cell counts per sample came from amplifying reference gene primers. Assay: immunoSEQ multiplex PCR; the TCRdb copy retains only in-frame clones and omits some. The V and J calls and the clone size are those of that table, but D and trimming were determined from the DNA. The table has 200,000 to 250,000 clones, approximately 84% seen once. Germline V CDR1 and CDR2: SEHNR, FQNEAQ (reference sequence). J lost 0 bases, V lost 6 bases, and 4 bases had no gene match. The CDR3 is made up of 15 amino acids.

This receptor was taken from a woman of 80 years or more with acute or convalescent COVID-19. The specimen was peripheral blood. The chain uses TRBV7-9 and TRBJ2-2; TRBD1 matches 7 bases. The CDR3 sequence is CASSRTGPNTGELFF. The DNA of the CDR3 is TGTGCCAGCAGTCGGACAGGCCCGAACACCGGGGAGCTGTTTTTT.